The entry below gives a single T cell receptor beta chain sequence along with its context. Germline V lookup: CDR1 MDHEN, CDR2 SYDVKM. The CDR3 spans 15 residues. Trimming left V 7 bases short and J 0 bases short, with 10 bases between. This entry is derived from a study of cytomegalovirus exposure and HLA in healthy donors. The PCR made use of 60 Vbeta and 13 Jbeta primers. The repertoire was sequenced with immunoSEQ multiplex PCR; TCRdb's copy has only in-frame clones and lacks some. The table has 100,000 to 150,000 clones, just under 75% seen once. The source material was PBMCs. The sequence was collected from a man in his sixties in good health and CMV-seropositive. The genes are TRBV28 and TRBJ1-6; possible D gene TRBD1, 6 bases. CDR3 sequence (DNA): TGTGCCAGCACTGGGGGCAGCTCCTATAATTCACCCCTCCACTTT. Translating it yields CASTGGSSYNSPLHF.